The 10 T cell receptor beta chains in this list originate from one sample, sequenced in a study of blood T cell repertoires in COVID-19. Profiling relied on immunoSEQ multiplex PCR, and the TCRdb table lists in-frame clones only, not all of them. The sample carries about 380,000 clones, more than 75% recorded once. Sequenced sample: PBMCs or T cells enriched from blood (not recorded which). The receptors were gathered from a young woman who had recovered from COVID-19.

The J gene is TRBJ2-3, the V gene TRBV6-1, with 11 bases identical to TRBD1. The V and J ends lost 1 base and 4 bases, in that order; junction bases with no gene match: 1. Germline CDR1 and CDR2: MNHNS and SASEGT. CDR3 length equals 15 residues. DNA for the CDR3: TGTGCCAGCAGTGAAGGGACAGGGGGCGCAGATACGCAGTATTTT. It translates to CASSEGTGGADTQYF.

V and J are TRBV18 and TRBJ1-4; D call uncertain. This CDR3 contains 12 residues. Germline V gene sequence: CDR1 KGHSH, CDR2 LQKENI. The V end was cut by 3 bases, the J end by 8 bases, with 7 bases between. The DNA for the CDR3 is TGTGCCAGCTCACCCTCCTCCGAAAAACTGTTTTTT. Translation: CASSPSSEKLFF.

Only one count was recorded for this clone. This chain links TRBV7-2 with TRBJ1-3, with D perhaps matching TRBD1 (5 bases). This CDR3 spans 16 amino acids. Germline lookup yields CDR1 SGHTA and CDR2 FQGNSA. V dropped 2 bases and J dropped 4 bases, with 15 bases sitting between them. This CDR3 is CASSLLGGGIGNTIYF. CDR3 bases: TGTGCCAGCAGCTTATTGGGCGGGGGGATCGGAAACACCATATATTTT.

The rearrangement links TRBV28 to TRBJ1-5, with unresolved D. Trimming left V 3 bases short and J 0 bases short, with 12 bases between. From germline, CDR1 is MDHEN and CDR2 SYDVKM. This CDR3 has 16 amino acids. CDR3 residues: CASSLVGSYSNQPQHF. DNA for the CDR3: TGTGCCAGCAGTTTGGTTGGCAGTTATAGCAATCAGCCCCAGCATTTT. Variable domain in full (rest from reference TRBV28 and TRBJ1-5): DVKVTQSSRYLVKRTGEKVFLECVQDMDHENMFWYRQDPGLGLRLIYFSYDVKMKEKGDIPEGYSVSREKKERFSLILESASTNQTSMYLCASSLVGSYSNQPQHFGDGTRLSIL.

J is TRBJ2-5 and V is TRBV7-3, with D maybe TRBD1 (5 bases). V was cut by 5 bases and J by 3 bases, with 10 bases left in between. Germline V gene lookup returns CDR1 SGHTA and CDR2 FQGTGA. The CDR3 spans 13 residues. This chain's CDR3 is CASSVDTKETQYF. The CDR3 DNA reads TGTGCCAGCAGCGTGGACACCAAAGAGACCCAGTACTTC.

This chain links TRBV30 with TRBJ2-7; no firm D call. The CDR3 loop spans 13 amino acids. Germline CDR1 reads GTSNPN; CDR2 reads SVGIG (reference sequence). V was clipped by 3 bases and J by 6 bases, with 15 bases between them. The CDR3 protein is CAWRTEKTGEQYF. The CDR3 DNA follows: TGTGCCTGGAGGACCGAAAAGACGGGCGAGCAGTACTTC. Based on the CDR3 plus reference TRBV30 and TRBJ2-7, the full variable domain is SQTIHQWPATLVQPVGSPLSLECTVEGTSNPNLYWYRQAAGRGLQLLFYSVGIGQISSEVPQNLSASRPQDRQFILSSKKLLLSDSGFYLCAWRTEKTGEQYFGPGTRLTVT.

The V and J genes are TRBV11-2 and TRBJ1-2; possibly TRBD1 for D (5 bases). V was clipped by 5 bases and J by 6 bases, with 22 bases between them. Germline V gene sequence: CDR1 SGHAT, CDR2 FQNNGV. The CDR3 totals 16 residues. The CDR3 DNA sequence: TGTGCCAGCAGCCATCACCGTGGAGGGGCAACCAATGGCTACACCTTC. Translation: CASSHHRGGATNGYTF.

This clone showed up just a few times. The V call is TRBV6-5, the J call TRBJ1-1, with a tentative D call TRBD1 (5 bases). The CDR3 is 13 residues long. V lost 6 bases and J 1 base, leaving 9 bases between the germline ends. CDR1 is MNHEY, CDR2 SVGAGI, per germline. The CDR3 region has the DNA TGTGCCAGCAGCCGTGGACAGAACACTGAAGCTTTCTTT. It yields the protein CASSRGQNTEAFF.

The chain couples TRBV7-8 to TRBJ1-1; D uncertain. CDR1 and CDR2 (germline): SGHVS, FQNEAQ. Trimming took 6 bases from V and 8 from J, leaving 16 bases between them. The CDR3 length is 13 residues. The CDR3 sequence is CASRQEGVNEAFF. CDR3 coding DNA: TGTGCCAGCAGACAAGAGGGCGTAAACGAAGCTTTCTTT.

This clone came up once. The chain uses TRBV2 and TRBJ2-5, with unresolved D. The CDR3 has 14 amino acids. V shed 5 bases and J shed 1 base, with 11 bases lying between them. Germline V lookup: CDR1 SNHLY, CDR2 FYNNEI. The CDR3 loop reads CASSRDEAQETQYF. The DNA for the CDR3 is TGTGCCAGCAGTCGTGATGAGGCCCAAGAGACCCAGTACTTC.